Presented here are 20 T cell receptor beta chains from one specimen sequenced in a study of blood T cell repertoires in COVID-19. Assay used: immunoSEQ multiplex PCR; TCRdb lists only in-frame clones, some missing. Among about 41,000 clones, about four fifths were seen once, and the ten largest hold about 44%. The specimen sequenced was peripheral blood. Receptors were obtained from a woman of 80 years or more with active or convalescent COVID-19.

The gene calls are TRBV7-2 and TRBJ2-2; D may be TRBD1 (5 bases). The V end was cut by 1 base, the J end by 6 bases, with 6 bases between. Germline V lookup: CDR1 SGHTA, CDR2 FQGNSA. The CDR3 loop spans 13 amino acids. The CDR3 sequence is CASSLEGSGELFF. CDR3 in DNA: TGTGCCAGCAGCTTAGAGGGGTCCGGGGAGCTGTTTTTT. The full variable domain, rest sourced from reference TRBV7-2 and TRBJ2-2, is GAGVSQSPSNKVTEKGKDVELRCDPISGHTALYWYRQSLGQGLEFLIYFQGNSAPDKSGLPSDRFSAERTGGSVSTLTIQRTQQEDSAVYLCASSLEGSGELFFGEGSRLTVL.

This chain connects TRBV6-5 to TRBJ1-5; D gene unclear. From germline, CDR1 is MNHEY and CDR2 SVGAGI. CDR3 length equals 14 residues. Trimming removed 8 bases from V and 3 bases from J, with 14 bases in between. Here the CDR3 reads CASGLTGYNQPQHF. Here the CDR3 DNA reads TGTGCCAGCGGGCTTACTGGCTACAATCAGCCCCAGCATTTT.

V is TRBV4-1 and J is TRBJ2-2; TRBD1 might be the D (10 bases). This CDR3 has 18 amino acids. Germline lookup yields CDR1 MGHRA and CDR2 YSYEKL. V lost 6 bases to trimming and J lost 4 bases, with 24 bases between them. CDR3 DNA: TGCGCCAGCAGAGCAGACAGGGGGCTAGCGGGATCCACCGGGGAGCTGTTTTTT. This gives the protein CASRADRGLAGSTGELFF.

The chain couples TRBV5-6 to TRBJ1-4, with D unresolved. The germline gives CDR1 SGHDT, CDR2 YYEEEE. This CDR3 spans 17 amino acids. V lost 1 base and J lost 0, with 13 bases in between. The CDR3 region is CASSLILGETTNEKLFF. CDR3 in DNA: TGTGCCAGCAGCTTGATTCTGGGAGAGACAACTAATGAAAAACTGTTTTTT.

The CDR3 reads CASSQDIQGLVQDTEAFF. DNA of the CDR3: TGTGCCAGCAGCCAAGATATCCAGGGGTTGGTTCAAGACACTGAAGCTTTCTTT. The rearrangement joins TRBV3-1 (or the pseudogene TRBV3-2) to TRBJ1-1, with D possibly TRBD1 on 6 matching bases. The V end was cut by 0 bases, the J end by 3 bases, with 20 bases between. This CDR3 region has 18 residues. Germline CDR1 is LGHDT and CDR2 is YNNKEL (reference sequence).

This chain joins TRBV19 and TRBJ1-1; TRBD1 might be the D (5 bases). The germline V gene encodes CDR1 LNHDA and CDR2 SQIVND (reference sequence). The CDR3 spans 15 residues. V dropped 5 bases and J dropped 1 base, with 14 bases sitting between them. CDR3: CASSASDRENTEAFF. The CDR3 nucleotides are TGTGCCAGTAGTGCATCCGACAGAGAGAACACTGAAGCTTTCTTT.

This clone occurred once. The chain recombines TRBV10-3 with TRBJ1-3; no clear D gene. From germline, CDR1 is ENHRY and CDR2 SYGVKD. The V gene lost 10 bases and the J gene lost 0 bases, with 7 bases spanning the gap. The CDR3 is 12 amino acids. CDR3 amino acids: CATGFSGNTIYF. As DNA, the CDR3 is TGTGCCACCGGGTTCTCTGGAAACACCATATATTTT.

The chain employs TRBV9 and TRBJ2-5, with 7 bases aligning to TRBD1. With 3 bases clipped from V and 4 bases from J, the junction kept 6 bases outside the gene matches. The germline gives CDR1 SGDLS, CDR2 YYNGEE. This CDR3 has 14 amino acids. The CDR3 loop reads CASSGGTAGETQYF. The CDR3 region has the DNA TGTGCCAGCAGCGGAGGGACAGCCGGAGAGACCCAGTACTTC.

J is TRBJ1-3 and V is TRBV3-1 (or the pseudogene TRBV3-2), with 7 bases that match TRBD1. There are 14 residues in the CDR3. Germline trimming cut 3 bases from V and 3 bases from J; bases unmatched to any gene: 2. CDR1 and CDR2 (germline): LGHDT, YNNKEL (reference sequence). The CDR3 nucleotides read TGTGCCAGCAGCCAGGGGACAGATGGAAACACCATATATTTT. As protein: CASSQGTDGNTIYF.

In this sample, this clone turned up a few times. The chain has TRBV3-1 (or the pseudogene TRBV3-2) and TRBJ1-1; 7 positions agree with TRBD1. There are 14 residues in the CDR3. After removal of 4 bases from V and 2 bases from J, the junction contained 4 bases not matched to a gene. Germline lookup yields CDR1 LGHDT and CDR2 YNNKEL (reference sequence). In DNA form, the CDR3 reads TGTGCCAGCAGCCGGGACAGATATAACACTGAAGCTTTCTTT. Protein product: CASSRDRYNTEAFF.

There are many counts of this clone. This chain connects TRBV7-9 to TRBJ2-3; weak D call: TRBD1 (6 bases). The V end lost 5 bases, the J end lost 4 bases, and 7 bases lay between the germline ends. There are 12 residues in the CDR3. CDR1 is SEHNR, CDR2 FQNEAQ, per germline (reference sequence). The CDR3 region is CASSPGADTQYF. DNA of the CDR3: TGTGCCAGCAGCCCAGGGGCAGATACGCAGTATTTT.

The chain has TRBV18 and TRBJ1-1; D gene unclear. The CDR3 runs 15 residues. The germline V gene encodes CDR1 KGHSH and CDR2 LQKENI. V dropped 0 bases and J dropped 1 base, with 9 bases sitting between them. CDR3 residues: CASSPPGYGNTEAFF. In DNA, the CDR3 is TGTGCCAGCTCACCACCCGGTTATGGGAACACTGAAGCTTTCTTT.

The chain uses TRBV21-1 and TRBJ2-1; the table's D call, TRBD2, was not checked against the DNA. TRBV21-1 constitutes a pseudogene. The length of the CDR3 is 19 residues. CDR3 DNA: TGTGCCAGCAGCAAAGGAGTAATGTTAGCGGGATTGGGCTACAATGAGCAGTTCTTC. Encoded protein: CASSKGVMLAGLGYNEQFF.

The chain is built from TRBV5-6 and TRBJ2-7; D is unclear. The CDR3 consists of 12 residues. V lost 3 bases and J 5 bases, leaving 9 bases between the germline ends. Germline V gene sequence: CDR1 SGHDT, CDR2 YYEEEE. The CDR3: CASSWQRNEQYF. The CDR3 DNA reads TGTGCCAGCAGCTGGCAGAGGAACGAGCAGTACTTC.

This rearrangement joins TRBV6-5 to TRBJ2-7, with 9 nucleotides matching TRBD1. Germline V gene sequence: CDR1 MNHEY, CDR2 SVGAGI. The CDR3 contains 14 residues. After removal of 8 bases from V and 6 bases from J, the junction contained 11 bases not matched to a gene. The CDR3 is CASQLPGQGGEQYF. DNA for the CDR3: TGTGCCAGCCAACTTCCGGGACAGGGTGGCGAGCAGTACTTC.

The chain carries TRBV7-9 and TRBJ1-4; 9 nucleotides align to TRBD1. CDR1 is SEHNR and CDR2 is FQNEAQ in the germline V gene (reference sequence). The CDR3 extends over 14 amino acids. The junction had 2 bases not matched to a gene; V was cut back by 4 bases and J by 5 bases. CDR3 amino acids: CASSWTGANEKLFF. In DNA form, the CDR3 reads TGTGCCAGCAGCTGGACAGGGGCAAATGAAAAACTGTTTTTT.

V is TRBV7-6 and J is TRBJ2-5, with a weak D call TRBD2 (5 bases). Per the germline V gene, CDR1 is SGHVS and CDR2 is FNYEAQ. V shed 1 base and J shed 5 bases, with 14 bases lying between them. The length of the CDR3 is 15 residues. As DNA, the CDR3 is TGTGCCAGCAGCTTAGAGCTGGGGAGTTGGGAGACCCAGTACTTC. Translating it yields CASSLELGSWETQYF.

The rearrangement joins TRBV27 to TRBJ2-7, with D maybe TRBD2 (6 bases). V lost 2 bases, J lost 3 bases, and 8 bases lay in between. The CDR3 has 13 amino acids. Germline CDR1 reads MNHEY; CDR2 reads SMNVEV (reference sequence). CDR3 protein: CASSLTEGYEQYF. The CDR3 DNA reads as TGTGCCAGCAGTTTAACGGAGGGCTACGAGCAGTACTTC.

The chain joins TRBV28 to TRBJ1-2; possibly TRBD1 for D (6 bases). V was trimmed by 10 bases and J by 7 bases, leaving 19 bases between them. The CDR3 runs to 13 residues. CDR1 and CDR2 (germline): MDHEN, SYDVKM. The CDR3 loop is CATSRQAAGGYTF. As DNA, the CDR3 is TGTGCCACTTCAAGACAGGCGGCTGGTGGCTACACCTTC.

The genes are TRBV5-4 and TRBJ1-4; a possible D gene is TRBD1 (6 bases). This CDR3 region has 13 residues. Germline lookup yields CDR1 SGHNT and CDR2 YYREEE (reference sequence). The V end lost 9 bases, the J end lost 7 bases, and 16 bases lay between the germline ends. The chain's CDR3 is CATGQRGVEKLFF. The CDR3, as DNA: TGTGCCACTGGACAGAGGGGCGTTGAAAAACTGTTTTTT.